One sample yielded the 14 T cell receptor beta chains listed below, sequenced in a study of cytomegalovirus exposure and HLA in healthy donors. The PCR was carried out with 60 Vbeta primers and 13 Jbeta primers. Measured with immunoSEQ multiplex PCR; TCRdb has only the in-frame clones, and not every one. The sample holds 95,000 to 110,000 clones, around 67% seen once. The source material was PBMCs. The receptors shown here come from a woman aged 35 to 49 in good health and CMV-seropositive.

CDR3 sequence: CASSPQGLAKNIQYF. The CDR3 nucleotides are TGCGCCAGCAGCCCACAGGGTCTAGCCAAAAACATTCAGTACTTC. V is TRBV4-1 and J is TRBJ2-4; D perhaps matches TRBD1 (6 bases). Germline CDR1 reads MGHRA; CDR2 reads YSYEKL. V lost 4 bases and J lost 0, with 10 bases in between. The CDR3 consists of 15 residues.

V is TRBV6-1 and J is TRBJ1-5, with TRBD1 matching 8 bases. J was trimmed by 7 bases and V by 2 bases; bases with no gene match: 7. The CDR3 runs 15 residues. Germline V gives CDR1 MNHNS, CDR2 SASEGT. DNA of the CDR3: TGTGCCAGCAGTGAAACAGGGGGACGGGAGCAGCCCCAGCATTTT. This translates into CASSETGGREQPQHF.

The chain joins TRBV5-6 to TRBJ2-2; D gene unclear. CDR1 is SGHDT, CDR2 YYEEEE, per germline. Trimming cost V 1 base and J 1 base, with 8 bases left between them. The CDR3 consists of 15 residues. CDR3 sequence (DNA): TGTGCCAGCAGCTTGTTTCCGGGGAACACCGGGGAGCTGTTTTTT. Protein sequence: CASSLFPGNTGELFF.

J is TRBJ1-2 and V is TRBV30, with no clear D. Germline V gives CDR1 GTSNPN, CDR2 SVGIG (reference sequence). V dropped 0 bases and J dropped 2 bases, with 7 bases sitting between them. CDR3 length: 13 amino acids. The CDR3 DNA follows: TGTGCCTGGAGTGTTAAGCAAAACTATGGCTACACCTTC. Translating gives CAWSVKQNYGYTF. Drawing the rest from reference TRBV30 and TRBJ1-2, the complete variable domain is SQTIHQWPATLVQPVGSPLSLECTVEGTSNPNLYWYRQAAGRGLQLLFYSVGIGQISSEVPQNLSASRPQDRQFILSSKKLLLSDSGFYLCAWSVKQNYGYTFGSGTRLTVV.

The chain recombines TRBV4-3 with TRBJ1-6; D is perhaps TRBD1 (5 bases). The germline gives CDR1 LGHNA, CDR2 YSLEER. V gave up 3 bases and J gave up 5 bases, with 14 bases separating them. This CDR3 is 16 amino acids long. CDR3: CASSHHGGGDNSPLHF. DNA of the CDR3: TGCGCCAGCAGCCACCACGGGGGGGGTGATAATTCACCCCTCCACTTT.

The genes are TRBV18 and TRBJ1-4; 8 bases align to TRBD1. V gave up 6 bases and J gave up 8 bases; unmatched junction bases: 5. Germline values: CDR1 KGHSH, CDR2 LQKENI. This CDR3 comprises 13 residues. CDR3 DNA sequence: TGTGCCAGCTCGCCGGACAGGGTGGAAAAACTGTTTTTT. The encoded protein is CASSPDRVEKLFF.

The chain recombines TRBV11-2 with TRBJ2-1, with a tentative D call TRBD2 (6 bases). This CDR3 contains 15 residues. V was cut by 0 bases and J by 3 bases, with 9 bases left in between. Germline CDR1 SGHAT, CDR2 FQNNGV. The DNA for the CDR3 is TGTGCCAGCAGCTTAGATCTGGGGGGCTACAATGAGCAGTTCTTC. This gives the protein CASSLDLGGYNEQFF.

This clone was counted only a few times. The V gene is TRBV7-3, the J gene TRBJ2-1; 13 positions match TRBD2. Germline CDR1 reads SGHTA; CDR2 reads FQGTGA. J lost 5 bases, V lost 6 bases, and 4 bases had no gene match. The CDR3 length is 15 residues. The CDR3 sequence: CASSSGLAGNNEQFF. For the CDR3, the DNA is TGTGCCAGCAGTTCGGGACTAGCGGGGAACAATGAGCAGTTCTTC.

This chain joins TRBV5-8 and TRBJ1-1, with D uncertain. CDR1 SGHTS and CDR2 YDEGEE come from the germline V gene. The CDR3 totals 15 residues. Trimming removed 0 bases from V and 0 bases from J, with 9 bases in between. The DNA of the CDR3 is TGTGCCAGCAGCTTGGGGGGAGGGCTGAACACTGAAGCTTTCTTT. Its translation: CASSLGGGLNTEAFF.

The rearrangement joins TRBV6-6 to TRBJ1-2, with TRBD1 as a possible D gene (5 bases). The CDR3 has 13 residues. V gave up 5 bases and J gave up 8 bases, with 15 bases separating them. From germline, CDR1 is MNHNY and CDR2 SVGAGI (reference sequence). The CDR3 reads CASSLAGTSGYTF. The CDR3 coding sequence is TGTGCCAGCAGTCTTGCAGGGACTTCCGGCTACACCTTC.

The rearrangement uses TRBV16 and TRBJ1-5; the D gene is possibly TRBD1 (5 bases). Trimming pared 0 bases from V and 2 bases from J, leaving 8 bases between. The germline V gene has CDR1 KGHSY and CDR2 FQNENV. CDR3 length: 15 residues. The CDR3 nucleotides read TGTGCCAGCAGCCAATCCGCCAGGGGCAATCAGCCCCAGCATTTT. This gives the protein CASSQSARGNQPQHF.

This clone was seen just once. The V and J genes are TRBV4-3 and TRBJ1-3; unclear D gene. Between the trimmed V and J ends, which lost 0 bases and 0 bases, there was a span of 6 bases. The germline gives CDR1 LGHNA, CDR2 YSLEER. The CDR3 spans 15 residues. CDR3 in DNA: TGCGCCAGCAGCCAAGACGCCAGCTCTGGAAACACCATATATTTT. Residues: CASSQDASSGNTIYF.

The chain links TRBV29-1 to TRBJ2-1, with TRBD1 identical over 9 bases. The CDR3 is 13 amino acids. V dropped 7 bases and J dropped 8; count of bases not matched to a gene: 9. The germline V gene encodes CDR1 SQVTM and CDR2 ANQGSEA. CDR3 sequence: CSATDRGLHEQFF. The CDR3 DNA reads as TGCAGCGCTACGGACAGGGGATTGCATGAGCAGTTCTTC.

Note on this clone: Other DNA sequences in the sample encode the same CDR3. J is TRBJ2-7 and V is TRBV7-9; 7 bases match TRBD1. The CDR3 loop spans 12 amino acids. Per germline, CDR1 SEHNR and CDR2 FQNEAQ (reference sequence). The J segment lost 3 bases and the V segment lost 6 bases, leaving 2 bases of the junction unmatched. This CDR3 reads CASRRDSYEQYF. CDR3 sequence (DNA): TGTGCCAGCAGACGGGACAGCTACGAGCAGTACTTC.